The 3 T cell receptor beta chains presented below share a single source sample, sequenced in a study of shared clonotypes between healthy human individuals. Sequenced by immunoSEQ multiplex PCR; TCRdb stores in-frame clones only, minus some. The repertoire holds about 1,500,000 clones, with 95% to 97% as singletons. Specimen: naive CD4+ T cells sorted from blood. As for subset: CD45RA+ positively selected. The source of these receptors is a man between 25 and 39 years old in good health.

CDR3 amino acids: CASSFAGARYEQYF. The CDR3 region has the DNA TGTGCCAGCAGTTTCGCGGGAGCGCGCTACGAGCAGTACTTC. The V call is TRBV28, the J call TRBJ2-7, with 7 bases aligning to TRBD2. Per germline, CDR1 MDHEN and CDR2 SYDVKM. Trimming at V came to 3 bases and at J to 3 bases, leaving 5 bases not matched to a gene. This CDR3 spans 14 amino acids. The whole variable domain, filled in from reference TRBV28 and TRBJ2-7, reads DVKVTQSSRYLVKRTGEKVFLECVQDMDHENMFWYRQDPGLGLRLIYFSYDVKMKEKGDIPEGYSVSREKKERFSLILESASTNQTSMYLCASSFAGARYEQYFGPGTRLTVT.

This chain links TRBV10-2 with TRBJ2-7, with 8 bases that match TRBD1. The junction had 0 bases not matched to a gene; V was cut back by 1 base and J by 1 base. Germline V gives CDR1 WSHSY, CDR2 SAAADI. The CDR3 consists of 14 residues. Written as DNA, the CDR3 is TGCGCCAGCAGTGAGTGGACAGGGTCCTACGAGCAGTACTTC. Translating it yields CASSEWTGSYEQYF.

The CDR3 sequence: CASSPGTSGGEQYF. The CDR3 DNA follows: TGCGCCAGCAGCCCTGGGACTAGCGGAGGCGAGCAGTACTTC. The V and J genes are TRBV4-3 and TRBJ2-7; 11 bases align to TRBD2. The germline CDR1 and CDR2 sequences are LGHNA and YSLEER. The CDR3 totals 14 residues. With 4 bases clipped from V and 6 bases from J, the junction kept 5 bases outside the gene matches.